Sequencing of this T cell receptor (beta chain) was carried out in a study of T cell clones after liver transplantation. Study information: Apart from three HCV-positive recipients, transplants were for non-autoimmune, non-viral reasons. Until 12-24 months post-transplant, subjects got standard immunosuppression and no induction.

Trimming shortened V by 3 bases and J by 4 bases, and 7 bases separated the two germline ends. This CDR3 has 13 amino acids. CDR1 and CDR2 (germline): GTSNPN, SVGIG (reference sequence). TCRdb keeps only in-frame clones here, not all; method: immunoSEQ multiplex PCR. The sample has approximately 22,000 clones, over 85% seen once. Here the sequenced sample was CD8+ T cells from blood, taken about 27 months after liver transplant. This sequence joins TRBV30 and TRBJ1-6, with D maybe TRBD1 (5 bases). This TCR was recovered from a human patient who received a liver transplant. Some T cells may be transferred from the graft donor. CDR3 protein: CAWRGLYNSPLHF. CDR3 bases: TGTGCCTGGAGGGGGCTTTATAATTCACCCCTCCACTTT.